This T cell receptor beta chain originates from a study of beta chain features in type 1 diabetes. Since all of the isolated RNA was reverse transcribed, expressed TCRB transcripts were what got sequenced. The assay was immunoSEQ multiplex PCR, and TCRdb's table has in-frame clones only and misses some. The sample has 680,000 or so clones; roughly 13% are singletons. Study-level points and caveats: For Type 1 diabetes patients, all four CD4+ subsets carried TCRB CDR3s that were moderately but significantly shorter. Whether HLA type influences TCRB rearrangement remained unresolved here.

The CDR3 has 16 amino acids. Trimming took 2 bases from V and 1 from J, leaving 15 bases between them. CDR1 is SQVTM, CDR2 ANQGSEA, per germline. This clone appeared a few times. Its antigen is currently unknown. The V gene is TRBV29-1, the J gene TRBJ2-4, with a tentative D call TRBD1 (5 bases). The sequenced sample was naive CD4+ T cells from blood. This clonotype was obtained from a man younger than 35 with type 1 diabetes. CDR3 residues: CSVEPGLGMAKNIQYF. CDR3 nucleotides: TGCAGCGTTGAACCAGGGTTGGGGATGGCCAAAAACATTCAGTACTTC.